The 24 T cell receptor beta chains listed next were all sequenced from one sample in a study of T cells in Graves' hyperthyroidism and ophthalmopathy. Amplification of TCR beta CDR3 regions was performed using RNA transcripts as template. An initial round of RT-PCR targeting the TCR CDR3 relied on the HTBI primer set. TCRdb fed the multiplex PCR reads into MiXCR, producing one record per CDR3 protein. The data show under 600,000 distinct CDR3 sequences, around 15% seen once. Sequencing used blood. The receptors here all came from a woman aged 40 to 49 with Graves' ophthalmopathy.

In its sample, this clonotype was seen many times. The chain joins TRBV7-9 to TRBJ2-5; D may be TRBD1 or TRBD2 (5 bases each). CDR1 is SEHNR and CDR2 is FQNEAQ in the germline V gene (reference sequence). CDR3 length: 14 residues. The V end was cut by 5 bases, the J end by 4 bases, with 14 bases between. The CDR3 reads CASSPVGVGETQYF. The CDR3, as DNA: TGTGCCAGCAGCCCCGTGGGGGTCGGAGAGACCCAGTACTTC.

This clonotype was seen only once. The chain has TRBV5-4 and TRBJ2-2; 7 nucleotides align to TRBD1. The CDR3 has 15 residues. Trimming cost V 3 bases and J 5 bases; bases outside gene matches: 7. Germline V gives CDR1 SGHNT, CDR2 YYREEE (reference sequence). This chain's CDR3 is CASSSGTAGTGELFF. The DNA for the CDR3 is TGTGCCAGCAGCTCCGGGACAGCCGGGACCGGGGAGCTGTTTTTT.

This CDR3 reads CASRGGQDTGELFF. CDR3 DNA sequence: TGTGCCAGCAGGGGAGGACAGGACACCGGGGAGCTGTTTTTT. This chain uses TRBV2 with TRBJ2-2; the D gene is possibly TRBD1 (7 bases). This CDR3 is 14 amino acids long. The germline V gene has CDR1 SNHLY and CDR2 FYNNEI. Deletions cut 6 bases from V and 3 bases from J, with 11 bases between.

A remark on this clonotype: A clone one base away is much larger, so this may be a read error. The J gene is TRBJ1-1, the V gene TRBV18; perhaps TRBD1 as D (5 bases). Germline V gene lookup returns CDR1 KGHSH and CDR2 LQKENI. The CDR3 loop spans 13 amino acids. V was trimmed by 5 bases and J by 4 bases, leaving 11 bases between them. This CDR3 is CASSTSGCTEAFF. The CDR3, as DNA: TGTGCCAGCTCAACGTCAGGGTGCACTGAAGCTTTCTTT.

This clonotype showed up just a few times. The CDR3 is CASSQDVAGGYNEQFF. The CDR3 region has the DNA TGTGCCAGCAGCCAAGATGTAGCGGGGGGCTACAATGAGCAGTTCTTC. This chain joins TRBV3-1 and TRBJ2-1; 10 bases are shared with TRBD2. V shed 0 bases and J 3 bases; nucleotides not matched to a gene: 2. The CDR3 totals 16 residues. Germline CDR1 and CDR2: LGHDT and YNNKEL (reference sequence).

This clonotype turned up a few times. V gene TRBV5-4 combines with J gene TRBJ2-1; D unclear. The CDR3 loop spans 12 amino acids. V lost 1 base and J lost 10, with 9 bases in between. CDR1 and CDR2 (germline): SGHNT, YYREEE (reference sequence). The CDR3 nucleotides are TGTGCCAGCAGCTTGATGTCAGTCGAGCAGTTCTTC. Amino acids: CASSLMSVEQFF.

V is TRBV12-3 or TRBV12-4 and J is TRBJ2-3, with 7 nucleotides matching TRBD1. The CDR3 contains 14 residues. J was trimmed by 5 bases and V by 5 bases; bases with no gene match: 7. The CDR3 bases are TGTGCCAGCAGTGATCGACAGGGTATAGATACGCAGTATTTT. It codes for CASSDRQGIDTQYF.

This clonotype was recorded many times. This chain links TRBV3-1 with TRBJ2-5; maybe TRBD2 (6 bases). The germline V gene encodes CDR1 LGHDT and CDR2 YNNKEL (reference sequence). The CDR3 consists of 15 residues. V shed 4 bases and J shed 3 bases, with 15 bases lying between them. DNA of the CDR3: TGTGCCAGCAGCCCCCAGACTAGGCCGGAAGAGACCCAGTACTTC. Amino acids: CASSPQTRPEETQYF.

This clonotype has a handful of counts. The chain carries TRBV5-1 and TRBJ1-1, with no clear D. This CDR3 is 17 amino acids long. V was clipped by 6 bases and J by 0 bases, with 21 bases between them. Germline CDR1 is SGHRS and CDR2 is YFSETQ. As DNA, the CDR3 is TGCGCCAGCACTCCGGGCGGCCCTGCAACTGTGAACACTGAAGCTTTCTTT. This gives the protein CASTPGGPATVNTEAFF.

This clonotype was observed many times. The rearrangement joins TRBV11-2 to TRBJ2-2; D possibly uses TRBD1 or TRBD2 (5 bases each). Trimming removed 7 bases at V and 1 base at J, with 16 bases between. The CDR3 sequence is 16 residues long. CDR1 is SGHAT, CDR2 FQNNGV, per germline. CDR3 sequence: CASTRRWQGNTGELFF. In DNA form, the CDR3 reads TGTGCCAGCACCAGGAGGTGGCAGGGGAACACCGGGGAGCTGTTTTTT.

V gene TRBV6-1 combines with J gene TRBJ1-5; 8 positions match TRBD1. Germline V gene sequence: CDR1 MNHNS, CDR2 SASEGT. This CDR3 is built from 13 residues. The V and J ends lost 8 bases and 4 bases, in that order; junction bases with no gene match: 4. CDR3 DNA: TGTGCCAGCCCAGGACAGGGAAATCAGCCCCAGCATTTT. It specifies CASPGQGNQPQHF.

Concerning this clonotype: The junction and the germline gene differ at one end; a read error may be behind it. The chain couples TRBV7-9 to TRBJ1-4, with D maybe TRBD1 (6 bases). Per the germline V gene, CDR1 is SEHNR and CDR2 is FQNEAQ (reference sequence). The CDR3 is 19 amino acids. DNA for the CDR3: TGTGCCGGCAGCTACCCAAAAGACAGGACACCGATGGATAATGAAAAACTGTTTTTT. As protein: CAGSYPKDRTPMDNEKLFF.

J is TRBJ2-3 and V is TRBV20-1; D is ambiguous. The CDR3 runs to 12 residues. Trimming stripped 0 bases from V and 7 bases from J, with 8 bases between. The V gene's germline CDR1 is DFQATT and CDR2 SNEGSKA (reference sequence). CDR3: CSARDRLHTQYF. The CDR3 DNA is TGCAGTGCTAGAGATCGGTTACATACGCAGTATTTT.

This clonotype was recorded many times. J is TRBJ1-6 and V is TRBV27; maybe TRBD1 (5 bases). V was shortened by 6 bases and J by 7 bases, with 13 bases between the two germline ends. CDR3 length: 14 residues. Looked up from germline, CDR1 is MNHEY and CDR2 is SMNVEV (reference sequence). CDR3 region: CASRNQGYNSPLHF. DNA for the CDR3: TGTGCCAGCAGGAATCAGGGATACAATTCACCCCTCCACTTT.

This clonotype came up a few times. The DNA for the CDR3 is TGTGCCAGCAGTGTTCTCAGGCGGAGGGGGGCCGGGGAGCTGTTTTTT. Translating it yields CASSVLRRRGAGELFF. The rearrangement uses TRBV6-1 and TRBJ2-2; D possibly matches TRBD1 or TRBD2 (6 bases each). The CDR3 runs to 16 residues. Germline V gene data show CDR1 as MNHNS and CDR2 as SASEGT. V was trimmed by 4 bases and J by 6 bases, leaving 18 bases between them.

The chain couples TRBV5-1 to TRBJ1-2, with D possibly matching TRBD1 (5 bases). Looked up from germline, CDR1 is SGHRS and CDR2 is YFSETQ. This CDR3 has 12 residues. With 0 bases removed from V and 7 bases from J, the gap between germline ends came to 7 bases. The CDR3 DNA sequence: TGCGCCAGCAGCTTGGTGGGACTTGGCTACACCTTC. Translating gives CASSLVGLGYTF.

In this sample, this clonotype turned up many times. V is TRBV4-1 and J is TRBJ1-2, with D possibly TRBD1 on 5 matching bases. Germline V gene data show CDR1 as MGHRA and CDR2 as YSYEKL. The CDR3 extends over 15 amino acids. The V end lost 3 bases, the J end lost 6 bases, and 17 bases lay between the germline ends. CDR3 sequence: CASSQGTVLEHGYTF. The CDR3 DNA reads TGCGCCAGCAGCCAGGGGACGGTCCTTGAGCATGGCTACACCTTC.

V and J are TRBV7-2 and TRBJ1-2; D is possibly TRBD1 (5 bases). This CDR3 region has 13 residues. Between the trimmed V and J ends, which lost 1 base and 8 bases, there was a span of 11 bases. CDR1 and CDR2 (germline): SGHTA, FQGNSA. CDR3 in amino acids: CASSLGAGLGYTF. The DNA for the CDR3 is TGTGCCAGCAGCTTAGGAGCAGGGCTCGGCTACACCTTC.

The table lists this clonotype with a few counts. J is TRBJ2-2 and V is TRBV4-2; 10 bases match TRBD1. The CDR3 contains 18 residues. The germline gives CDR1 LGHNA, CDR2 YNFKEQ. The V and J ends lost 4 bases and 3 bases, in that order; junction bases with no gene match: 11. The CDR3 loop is CASSPHRTGTGDTGELFF. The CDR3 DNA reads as TGTGCCAGCAGCCCACACCGTACCGGGACAGGGGACACCGGGGAGCTGTTTTTT.

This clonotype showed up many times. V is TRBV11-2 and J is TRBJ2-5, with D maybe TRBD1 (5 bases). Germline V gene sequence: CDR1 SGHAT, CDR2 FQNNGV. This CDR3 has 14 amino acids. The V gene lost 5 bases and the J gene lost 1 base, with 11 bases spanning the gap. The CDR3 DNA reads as TGTGCCAGCAGCATGTGGACATCCCAAGAGACCCAGTACTTC. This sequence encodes CASSMWTSQETQYF.

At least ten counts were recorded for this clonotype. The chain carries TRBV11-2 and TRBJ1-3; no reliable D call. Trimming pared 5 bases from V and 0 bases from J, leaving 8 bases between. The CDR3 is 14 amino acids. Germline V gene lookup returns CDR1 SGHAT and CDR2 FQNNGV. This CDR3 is CASSPIISGNTIYF. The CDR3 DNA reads TGTGCCAGCAGCCCCATTATCTCTGGAAACACCATATATTTT.

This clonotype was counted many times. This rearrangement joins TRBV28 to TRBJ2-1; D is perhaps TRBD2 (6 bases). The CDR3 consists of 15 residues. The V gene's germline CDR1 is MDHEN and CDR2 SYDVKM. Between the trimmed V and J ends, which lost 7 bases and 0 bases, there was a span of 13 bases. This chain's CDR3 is CASTPMGGSYNEQFF. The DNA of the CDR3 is TGTGCCAGCACTCCAATGGGGGGCTCCTACAATGAGCAGTTCTTC.

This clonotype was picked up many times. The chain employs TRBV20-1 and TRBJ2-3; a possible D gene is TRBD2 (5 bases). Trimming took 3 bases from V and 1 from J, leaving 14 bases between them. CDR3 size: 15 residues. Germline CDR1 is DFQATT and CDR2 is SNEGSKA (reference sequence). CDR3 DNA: TGCAGTGCTAGTTCCGGGGAAGTCCGCACAGATACGCAGTATTTT. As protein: CSASSGEVRTDTQYF.

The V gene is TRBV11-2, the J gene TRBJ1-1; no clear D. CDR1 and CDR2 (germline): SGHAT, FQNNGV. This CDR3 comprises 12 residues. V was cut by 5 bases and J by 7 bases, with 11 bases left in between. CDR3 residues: CASSIQQIEAFF. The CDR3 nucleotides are TGTGCCAGCAGCATACAACAGATTGAAGCTTTCTTT. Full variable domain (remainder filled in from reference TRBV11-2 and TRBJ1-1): EAGVAQSPRYKIIEKRQSVAFWCNPISGHATLYWYQQILGQGPKLLIQFQNNGVVDDSQLPKDRFSAERLKGVDSTLKIQPAKLEDSAVYLCASSIQQIEAFFGQGTRLTVV.